Below, 5 T cell receptor beta chains from the same sample are listed, as sequenced in a study of early T cells in non-severe SARS-CoV-2 infection. One entry per CDR3 protein results from TCRdb running MiXCR on the 5' RACE reads. The table shows about 29,000 distinct CDR3 sequences, with 5.7% occurring only once. Specimen: whole blood. The receptors shown here come from an adult who was a healthcare worker with PCR-confirmed SARS-CoV-2 infection or an uninfected control (not recorded which).

The V gene is TRBV4-2, the J gene TRBJ2-1; 9 bases agree with TRBD2. V dropped 0 bases and J dropped 8; count of bases not matched to a gene: 11. Germline V gene lookup returns CDR1 LGHNA and CDR2 YNFKEQ. The CDR3 sequence is 17 residues long. The CDR3: CASSQEAWGGGAYEQFF. The DNA for the CDR3 is TGTGCCAGCAGCCAAGAGGCGTGGGGCGGGGGGGCGTATGAGCAGTTCTTC.

This clonotype has ten or more counts. V usage is TRBV6-5 and J usage is TRBJ1-6; TRBD1 is a possible D gene (6 bases). The CDR3 covers 14 residues. Germline CDR1 is MNHEY and CDR2 is SVGAGI. Trimming took 6 bases from V and 10 from J, leaving 16 bases between them. CDR3 coding DNA: TGTGCCAGCAGCTTAAGGGGGGGGACCTCACCCCTCCACTTT. Amino acids: CASSLRGGTSPLHF.

This clonotype showed up many times. J is TRBJ1-6 and V is TRBV6-5; no firm D call. V gave up 0 bases and J gave up 9 bases, with 12 bases separating them. The CDR3 is made up of 15 amino acids. Germline assignment: CDR1 MNHEY and CDR2 SVGAGI. CDR3 amino acids: CASSYSWNQASPLHF. DNA of the CDR3: TGTGCCAGCAGTTACTCTTGGAACCAGGCTTCACCCCTCCACTTT.

This clonotype occurred many times. The CDR3 is CSVAWDRGPYEQYF. The CDR3 DNA follows: TGCAGCGTGGCATGGGACAGGGGGCCGTACGAGCAGTACTTC. This chain joins TRBV29-1 and TRBJ2-7; TRBD1 matches at 12 bases. The CDR3 runs 14 residues. V lost 6 bases and J lost 4; bases outside the gene matches: 7. Germline assignment: CDR1 SQVTM and CDR2 ANQGSEA.

The J gene is TRBJ2-2, the V gene TRBV11-2; the match to TRBD2 covers 10 bases. The V segment lost 2 bases and the J segment 4 bases; nucleotides outside the gene matches: 1. Germline CDR1 reads SGHAT; CDR2 reads FQNNGV. This CDR3 comprises 15 residues. CDR3 residues: CASSLIAGGTGELFF. CDR3 sequence (DNA): TGTGCCAGCAGCTTAATAGCGGGAGGCACCGGGGAGCTGTTTTTT.